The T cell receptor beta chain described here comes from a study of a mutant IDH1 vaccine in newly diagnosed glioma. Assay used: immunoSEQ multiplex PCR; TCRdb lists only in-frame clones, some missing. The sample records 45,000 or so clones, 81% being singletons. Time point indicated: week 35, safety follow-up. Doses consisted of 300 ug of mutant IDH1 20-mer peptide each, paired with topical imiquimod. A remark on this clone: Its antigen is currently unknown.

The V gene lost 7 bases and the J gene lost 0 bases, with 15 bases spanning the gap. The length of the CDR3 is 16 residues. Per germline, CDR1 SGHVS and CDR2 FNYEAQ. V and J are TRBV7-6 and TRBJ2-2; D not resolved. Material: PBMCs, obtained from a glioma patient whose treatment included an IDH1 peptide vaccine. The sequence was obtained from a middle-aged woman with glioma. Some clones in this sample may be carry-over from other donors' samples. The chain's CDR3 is CASTAVGGANTGELFF. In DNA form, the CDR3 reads TGTGCCAGCACCGCCGTCGGCGGCGCGAACACCGGGGAGCTGTTTTTT.